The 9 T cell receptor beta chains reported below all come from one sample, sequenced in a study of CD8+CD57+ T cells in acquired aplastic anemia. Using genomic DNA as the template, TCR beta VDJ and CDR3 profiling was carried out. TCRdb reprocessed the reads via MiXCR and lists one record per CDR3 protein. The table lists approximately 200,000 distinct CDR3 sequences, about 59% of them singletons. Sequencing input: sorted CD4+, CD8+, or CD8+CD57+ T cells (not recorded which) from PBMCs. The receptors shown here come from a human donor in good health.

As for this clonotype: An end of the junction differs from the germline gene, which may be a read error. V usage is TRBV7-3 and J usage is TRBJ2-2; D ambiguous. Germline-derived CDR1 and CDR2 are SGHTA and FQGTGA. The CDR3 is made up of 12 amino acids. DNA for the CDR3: TGTGCCAGCAGCCCTGATTCCGGTGAGCTGTTTTTT. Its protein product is CASSPDSGELFF.

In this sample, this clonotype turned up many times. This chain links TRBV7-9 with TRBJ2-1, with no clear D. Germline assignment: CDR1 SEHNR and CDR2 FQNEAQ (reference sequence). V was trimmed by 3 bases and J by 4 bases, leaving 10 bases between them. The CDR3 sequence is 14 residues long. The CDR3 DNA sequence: TGTGCCAGCAGCTTGTCTGAGACTTACAATGAGCAGTTCTTC. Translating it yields CASSLSETYNEQFF. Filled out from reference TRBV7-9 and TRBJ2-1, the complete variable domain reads DTGVSQNPRHKITKRGQNVTFRCDPISEHNRLYWYRQTLGQGPEFLTYFQNEAQLEKSRLLSDRFSAERPKGSFSTLEIQRTEQGDSAMYLCASSLSETYNEQFFGPGTRLTVL.

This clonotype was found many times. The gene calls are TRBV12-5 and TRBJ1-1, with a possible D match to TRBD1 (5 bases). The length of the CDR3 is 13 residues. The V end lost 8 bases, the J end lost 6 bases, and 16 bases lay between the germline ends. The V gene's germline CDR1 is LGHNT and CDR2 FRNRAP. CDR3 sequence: CASRLGAPAEAFF. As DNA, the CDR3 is TGTGCTAGTCGCCTTGGGGCGCCGGCTGAAGCTTTCTTT.

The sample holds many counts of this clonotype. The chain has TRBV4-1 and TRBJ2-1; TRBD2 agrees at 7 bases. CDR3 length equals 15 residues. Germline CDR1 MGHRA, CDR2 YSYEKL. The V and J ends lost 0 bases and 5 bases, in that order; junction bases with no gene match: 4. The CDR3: CASSQEWLADNEQFF. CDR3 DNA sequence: TGCGCCAGCAGCCAAGAGTGGCTAGCGGACAATGAGCAGTTCTTC.

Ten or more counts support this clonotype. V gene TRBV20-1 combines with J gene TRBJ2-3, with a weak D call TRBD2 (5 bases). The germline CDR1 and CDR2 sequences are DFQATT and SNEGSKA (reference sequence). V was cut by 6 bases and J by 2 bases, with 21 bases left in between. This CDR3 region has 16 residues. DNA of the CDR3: TGCAGTGCCCCTAGTTGGCGGGTTGAACCCACAGATACGCAGTATTTT. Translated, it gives CSAPSWRVEPTDTQYF.

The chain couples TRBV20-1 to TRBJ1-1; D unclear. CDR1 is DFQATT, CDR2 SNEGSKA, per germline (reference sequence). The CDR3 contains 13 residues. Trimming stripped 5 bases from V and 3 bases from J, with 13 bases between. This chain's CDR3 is CSARLIRHTEAFF. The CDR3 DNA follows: TGCAGTGCTCGACTGATTCGGCACACTGAAGCTTTCTTT.

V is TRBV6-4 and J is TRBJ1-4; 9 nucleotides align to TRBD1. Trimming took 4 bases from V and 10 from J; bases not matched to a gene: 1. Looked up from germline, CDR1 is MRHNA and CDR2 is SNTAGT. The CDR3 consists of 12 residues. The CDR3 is CASSGQGVKLFF. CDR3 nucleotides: TGTGCCAGCAGTGGACAGGGGGTAAAACTGTTTTTT.

The CDR3 region is CSARDPAKPSYGYTF. CDR3 nucleotide sequence: TGCAGTGCTAGAGATCCAGCCAAACCCAGCTATGGCTACACCTTC. The chain joins TRBV20-1 to TRBJ1-2; unclear D gene. This CDR3 contains 15 residues. CDR1 and CDR2 (germline): DFQATT, SNEGSKA (reference sequence). The V end lost 0 bases, the J end lost 4 bases, and 15 bases lay between the germline ends.

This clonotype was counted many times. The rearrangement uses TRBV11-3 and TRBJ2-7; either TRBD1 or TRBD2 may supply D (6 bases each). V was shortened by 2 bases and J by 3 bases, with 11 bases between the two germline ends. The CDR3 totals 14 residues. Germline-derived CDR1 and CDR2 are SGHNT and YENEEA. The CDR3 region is CASSLSQGGYEQYF. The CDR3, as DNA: TGTGCCAGCAGCTTATCACAGGGAGGCTACGAGCAGTACTTC. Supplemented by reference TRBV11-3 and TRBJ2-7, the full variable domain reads EAGVVQSPRYKIIEKKQPVAFWCNPISGHNTLYWYLQNLGQGPELLIRYENEEAVDDSQLPKDRFSAERLKGVDSTLKIQPAELGDSAVYLCASSLSQGGYEQYFGPGTRLTVT.